The entry below describes one TCR beta chain. This record belongs to a study of CD8 T cells in Susac syndrome. Trimming at V came to 7 bases and at J to 1 base, leaving 6 bases not matched to a gene. The CDR3 is 15 residues long. Germline V gives CDR1 MDHEN, CDR2 SYDVKM. RNA, at about 0.45 to 1 ug, was reverse transcribed with random hexamers. Amplification of TCR beta CDR3 by immunoSEQ multiplex PCR spanned 54 Vbeta and 13 Jbeta. Each CDR3 protein is one row after TCRdb ran MiXCR on the immunoSEQ multiplex PCR reads. Altogether about 110,000 distinct CDR3 sequences are present, roughly 97% being singletons, with the ten largest covering 0.096%.

This clonotype was obtained from a human donor in good health. Sequenced input: CD4+ T cells from PBMCs. This chain joins TRBV28 and TRBJ1-4, with 7 nucleotides matching TRBD1. As DNA, the CDR3 is TGTGCCAGCAAGCTGAGACAGGGAACTAATGAAAAACTGTTTTTT. This codes for CASKLRQGTNEKLFF.